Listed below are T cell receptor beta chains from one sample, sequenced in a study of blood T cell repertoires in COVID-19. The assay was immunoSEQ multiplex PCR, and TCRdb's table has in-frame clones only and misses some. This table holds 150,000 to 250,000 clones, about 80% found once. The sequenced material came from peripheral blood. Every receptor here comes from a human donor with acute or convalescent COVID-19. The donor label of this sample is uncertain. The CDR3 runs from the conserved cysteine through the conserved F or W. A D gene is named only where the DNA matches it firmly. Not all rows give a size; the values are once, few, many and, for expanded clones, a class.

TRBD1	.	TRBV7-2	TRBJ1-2	TGTGCCAGCAGACCCGACAGGGGGCAGTATGGCTACACCTTC	CASRPDRGQYGYTF
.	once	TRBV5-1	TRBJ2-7	TGCGCCAGCAGCTCCGGGACACCTAAGGAGCAGTACTTC	CASSSGTPKEQYF
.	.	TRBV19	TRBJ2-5	TGTGCCAGTTGGGGGCAGGGATCGGGTGAGACCCAGTACTTC	CASWGQGSGETQYF
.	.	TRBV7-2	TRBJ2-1	TGTGCCAGCAGGGGCACCTCGGGACTCGGGCGGCGTGAGCAGTTCTTC	CASRGTSGLGRREQFF
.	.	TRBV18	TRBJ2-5	TGTGCCAGCTCACCCCTTCAACAGCAAGTAACCCAGTACTTC	CASSPLQQQVTQYF
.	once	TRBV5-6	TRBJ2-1	TGTGCCAGCAGCAGCCTCAGGGGTTACAATGAGCAGTTCTTC	CASSSLRGYNEQFF
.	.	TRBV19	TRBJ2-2	TGTGCCAGTATACCGGGACATACAGGGCGCACCGGGGAGCTGTTTTTT	CASIPGHTGRTGELFF
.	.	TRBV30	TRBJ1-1	TGTGCCTGGACAGGGCAGTCGAACACTGAAGCTTTCTTT	CAWTGQSNTEAFF
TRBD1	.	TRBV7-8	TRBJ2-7	TGTGCCAGCACCCGACAGGGGAACTACGAGCAGTACTTC	CASTRQGNYEQYF
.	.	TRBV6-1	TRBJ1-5	TGTGCCAGCAGTGAAGCCGGGGGTGGGCAGCCCCAGCATTTT	CASSEAGGGQPQHF
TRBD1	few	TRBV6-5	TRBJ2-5	TGTGCCAGCAACATCAGAGGACAGGGGCAGACCCAGTACTTC	CASNIRGQGQTQYF
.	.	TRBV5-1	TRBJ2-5	TGCGCCAGCAGCCTCCCGGAAGAGACCCAGTACTTC	CASSLPEETQYF
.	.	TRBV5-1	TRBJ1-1	TGCGCCAGCAGCCCCCCAGACACTGAAGCTTTCTTT	CASSPPDTEAFF
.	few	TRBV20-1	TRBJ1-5	TGCAGTGCCAGTTTCAAGGGGAGCAATCAGCCCCAGCATTTT	CSASFKGSNQPQHF
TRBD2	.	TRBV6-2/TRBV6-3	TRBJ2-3	TGTGCCAGCAGTTACGGGAGACTAGCGGGAGGTTCAGATACGCAGTATTTT	CASSYGRLAGGSDTQYF
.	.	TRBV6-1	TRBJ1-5	TGTGCCAGCAGTGAAGTAGGGGGAGGGCAGCCCCAGCATTTT	CASSEVGGGQPQHF
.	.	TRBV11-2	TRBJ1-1	TGTGCCAGCAATCCATTCGGTCCTTCAGAAGCTTTCTTT	CASNPFGPSEAFF
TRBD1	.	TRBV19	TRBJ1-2	TGTGCCAGTAGTATATCGACAGGGGGTAGTTATGGCTACACCTTC	CASSISTGGSYGYTF
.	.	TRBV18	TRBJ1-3	TGTGCCAGCTCACCACGGGACACCTCTGGAAACACCATATATTTT	CASSPRDTSGNTIYF
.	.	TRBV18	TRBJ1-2	TGTGCCAGCTCACTGGGAGAATATGGCTACACCTTC	CASSLGEYGYTF
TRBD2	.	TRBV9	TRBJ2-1	TGTGCCAGCAGCGTACACTCCGGGACTAGGGGTTACAATGAGCAGTTCTTC	CASSVHSGTRGYNEQFF
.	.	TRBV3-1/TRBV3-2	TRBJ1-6	TGTGCCAGCACCCTTAGGCAGGGGAATAATTCACCCCTCCACTTT	CASTLRQGNNSPLHF
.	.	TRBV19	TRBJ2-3	TGTGCCAGTAGTATTTTGTTAGCGACTAGCACAGATACGCAGTATTTT	CASSILLATSTDTQYF
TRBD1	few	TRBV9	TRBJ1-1	TGTGCCAGCAGCGTAGGGGTGGGACAGGGGGCATCTGAAGCTTTCTTT	CASSVGVGQGASEAFF
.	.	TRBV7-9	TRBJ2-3	TGTGCCAGCAGCTTTTCAGGGCCACAAACAGATACGCAGTATTTT	CASSFSGPQTDTQYF
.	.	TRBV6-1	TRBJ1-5	TGTGCCAGCAGTGAGCGGCAGAGAGGTCAGCCCCAGCATTTT	CASSERQRGQPQHF